The T cell receptor (beta chain) under discussion was sequenced for a study of blood T cell repertoires in COVID-19. Study in general: Sites in the United States, Italy and Spain provided acute and convalescent COVID-19 samples.

This study enrolled people aged about 18 to 95 from under 25 US geographic areas. TCRdb's copy holds only in-frame clones and misses some; the assay was immunoSEQ multiplex PCR. The sample holds around 300,000 clones, less than 90% seen once. V lost 0 bases, J lost 4 bases, and 7 bases stayed unmatched. The CDR3 has 17 amino acids. Germline V gene sequence: CDR1 LGHNA, CDR2 YNFKEQ. The TCR was taken from a woman aged 45-59 years who had recovered from COVID-19. Specimen: PBMCs or T cells enriched from blood (not recorded which). The chain joins TRBV4-2 to TRBJ2-1; 9 bases are shared with TRBD2. This CDR3 reads CASSQDYPSGNYNEQFF. The DNA of the CDR3 is TGTGCCAGCAGCCAAGACTACCCTAGCGGGAATTACAATGAGCAGTTCTTC.